The 30 T cell receptor beta chains in this list originate from one sample, sequenced in a study of blood T cell repertoires in COVID-19. The method was immunoSEQ multiplex PCR; TCRdb's version includes in-frame clones alone and lacks a portion of them. The sample consists of about 89,000 clones, roughly 70% of them appearing once. The sample consisted of peripheral blood. The receptor set was obtained from a woman of 80 years or more with acute or convalescent COVID-19.

The chain links TRBV27 to TRBJ1-1; D uncertain. Deletions cut 0 bases from V and 3 bases from J, with 8 bases between. CDR1 is MNHEY and CDR2 is SMNVEV in the germline V gene (reference sequence). The CDR3 covers 14 residues. The CDR3 reads CASSLSHSHTEAFF. DNA of the CDR3: TGTGCCAGCAGTTTATCGCACAGCCACACTGAAGCTTTCTTT.

This clone was recorded many times. The chain has TRBV12-3 or TRBV12-4 and TRBJ1-2, with D possibly TRBD1 on 6 matching bases. Trimming took off 6 bases at V and 7 bases at J, with 12 bases between the two ends. The CDR3 is 12 residues long. The CDR3 loop is CASSYREGGYTF. The DNA for the CDR3 is TGTGCCAGCAGCTACAGGGAGGGTGGCTACACCTTC.

The chain carries TRBV27 and TRBJ1-2; 12 bases align to TRBD1. The trim removed 4 bases at V and 9 bases at J, leaving 18 bases unmatched. Germline V gene data show CDR1 as MNHEY and CDR2 as SMNVEV (reference sequence). The CDR3 loop spans 18 amino acids. In nucleotides, the CDR3 is TGTGCCAGCAGTTCTTTAAGGGACAGGGGGCTTTTTCGTAGACGCTACACCTTC. Amino acids: CASSSLRDRGLFRRRYTF.

The chain joins TRBV5-1 to TRBJ2-7, with D possibly matching TRBD1 (6 bases). Germline V CDR1 and CDR2: SGHRS, YFSETQ. The germline V and J ends were trimmed by 0 bases and 4 bases, with 8 bases remaining between them. CDR3 length: 13 residues. For the CDR3, the DNA is TGCGCCAGCAGCTTGGCCGGACAGTACGAGCAGTACTTC. Translated, it gives CASSLAGQYEQYF.

The chain has TRBV24-1 and TRBJ2-5; 7 bases map to TRBD1. V trimming: 3 bases; J trimming: 12 bases; junction bases outside the gene matches: 6. CDR1 and CDR2 from the germline V gene are KGHDR and SFDVKD. This CDR3 is built from 12 residues. Written as DNA, the CDR3 is TGTGCCACCAGTGATCTACAGGGGCAGGAGTACTTC. It is translated as CATSDLQGQEYF.

This CDR3 is CASSSEGRGAYNEQFF. The CDR3 region has the DNA TGTGCCAGCAGCTCCGAAGGGCGGGGGGCCTACAATGAGCAGTTCTTC. V usage is TRBV9 and J usage is TRBJ2-1; 8 nucleotides line up with TRBD2. The CDR3 is made up of 16 amino acids. Germline loops: CDR1 SGDLS, CDR2 YYNGEE. The J segment lost 2 bases and the V segment lost 4 bases, leaving 8 bases of the junction unmatched.

J is TRBJ1-1 and V is TRBV6-5; D possibly corresponds to TRBD1 (5 bases). This CDR3 contains 13 residues. Germline values: CDR1 MNHEY, CDR2 SVGAGI. The V gene lost 7 bases and the J gene lost 3 bases, with 12 bases spanning the gap. The CDR3 sequence is CASIRQKHTEAFF. The CDR3 DNA follows: TGTGCCAGCATCAGACAGAAGCACACTGAAGCTTTCTTT.

The chain has TRBV6-6 and TRBJ2-7; TRBD1 agrees at 9 bases. V lost 0 bases, J lost 2 bases, and 5 bases stayed unmatched. Germline V CDR1 and CDR2: MNHNY, SVGAGI (reference sequence). CDR3 size: 16 residues. The CDR3 region is CASSYSIRQGAYEQYF. CDR3 sequence (DNA): TGTGCCAGCAGTTACTCGATTCGACAGGGGGCCTACGAGCAGTACTTC.

J is TRBJ2-3 and V is TRBV6-5; TRBD1 matches at 11 bases. Trimming cost V 5 bases and J 5 bases; bases outside gene matches: 3. The CDR3 sequence is 14 residues long. CDR1 and CDR2 (germline): MNHEY, SVGAGI. The CDR3 bases are TGTGCCAGCAGTACAGGGACAGGGGGAGATACGCAGTATTTT. Amino acids: CASSTGTGGDTQYF.

This clone was seen a handful of times. This rearrangement joins TRBV30 to TRBJ2-3, with a weak D call TRBD2 (6 bases). From germline, CDR1 is GTSNPN and CDR2 SVGIG (reference sequence). This CDR3 is 14 amino acids long. The V end was cut by 8 bases, the J end by 2 bases, with 17 bases between. This CDR3 is CAESEGTLTDTQYF. CDR3 DNA sequence: TGTGCCGAGTCCGAGGGGACTCTCACAGATACGCAGTATTTT.

The rearrangement joins TRBV10-3 to TRBJ2-7, with 14 bases fitting TRBD2. V shed 2 bases, J shed 3 bases, and the junction held 3 bases outside the gene matches. Germline lookup yields CDR1 ENHRY and CDR2 SYGVKD. The CDR3 length is 16 residues. CDR3 sequence (DNA): TGTGCCATCAGTGAGCCCGGGACTAGCGGGGGCTACGAGCAGTACTTC. This gives the protein CAISEPGTSGGYEQYF.

The CDR3 nucleotides read TGCGCCAGCAGGCCTGACAGGTCGGAGCCCCAGCATTTT. Translated: CASRPDRSEPQHF. The chain combines TRBV5-1 with TRBJ1-5; D is possibly TRBD1 (6 bases). Trimming took 5 bases from V and 8 from J, leaving 14 bases between them. This CDR3 region has 13 residues. Germline V lookup: CDR1 SGHRS, CDR2 YFSETQ.

This chain uses TRBV7-9 with TRBJ1-3, with D perhaps TRBD1 (5 bases). V lost 10 bases and J 1 base, leaving 14 bases between the germline ends. The CDR3 totals 14 residues. Per germline, CDR1 SEHNR and CDR2 FQNEAQ (reference sequence). CDR3 sequence: CATAGLVSGNTIYF. CDR3 bases: TGTGCCACCGCAGGGTTGGTTTCTGGAAACACCATATATTTT.

V is TRBV19 and J is TRBJ2-2; perhaps TRBD2 as D (5 bases). V was cut by 5 bases and J by 2 bases, with 21 bases left in between. This CDR3 contains 18 residues. Germline CDR1 and CDR2: LNHDA and SQIVND (reference sequence). The CDR3 DNA sequence: TGTGCCAGTAGTCGAAGACATTACGAGGAGGCCAACACCGGGGAGCTGTTTTTT. It encodes CASSRRHYEEANTGELFF. The variable domain in full, completed from reference TRBV19 and TRBJ2-2, reads DGGITQSPKYLFRKEGQNVTLSCEQNLNHDAMYWYRQDPGQGLRLIYYSQIVNDFQKGDIAEGYSVSREKKESFPLTVTSAQKNPTAFYLCASSRRHYEEANTGELFFGEGSRLTVL.

CDR3 DNA sequence: TGCGCCAGCAGCCAAGATGCAGTCTACACCTTC. Translating gives CASSQDAVYTF. The rearrangement uses TRBV4-3 and TRBJ1-2; D call uncertain. V was pared by 0 bases and J by 10 bases, with 6 bases between. Germline CDR1 LGHNA, CDR2 YSLEER. CDR3 size: 11 residues.

The chain carries TRBV18 and TRBJ2-3; no clear D. Germline CDR1 KGHSH, CDR2 LQKENI. V lost 4 bases and J 11 bases, leaving 13 bases between the germline ends. The CDR3 totals 12 residues. In DNA form, the CDR3 reads TGTGCCAGCTCACACCCGAGTGGTCTGCAGTATTTT. As protein: CASSHPSGLQYF. Full variable domain (remainder filled in from reference TRBV18 and TRBJ2-3): NAGVMQNPRHLVRRRGQEARLRCSPMKGHSHVYWYRQLPEEGLKFMVYLQKENIIDESGMPKERFSAEFPKEGPSILRIQQVVRGDSAAYFCASSHPSGLQYFGPGTRLTVL.

V and J are TRBV5-1 and TRBJ2-7, with D maybe TRBD1 (6 bases). Germline V lookup: CDR1 SGHRS, CDR2 YFSETQ. The length of the CDR3 is 15 residues. Trimming removed 0 bases from V and 9 bases from J, with 19 bases in between. In nucleotides, the CDR3 is TGCGCCAGCAGCTTGGGTCAGGGGCTAGCCTCGACGCAGTACTTC. Protein product: CASSLGQGLASTQYF.

This chain uses TRBV2 with TRBJ1-6; D ambiguous. The CDR3 spans 12 residues. V dropped 1 base and J dropped 7 bases, with 2 bases sitting between them. Germline V lookup: CDR1 SNHLY, CDR2 FYNNEI. CDR3 coding DNA: TGTGCCAGCAGTGAAGTAAATTCACCCCTCCACTTT. Translating gives CASSEVNSPLHF.

This clone has a handful of counts. V usage is TRBV18 and J usage is TRBJ2-2; a weak D match, TRBD1 (5 bases). The CDR3 has 20 residues. Germline lookup yields CDR1 KGHSH and CDR2 LQKENI. The ends were cut back, 3 bases at V and 0 bases at J, with 23 bases in the middle. The CDR3 sequence is CASSPMFPQGSKTNTGELFF. Here the CDR3 DNA reads TGTGCCAGCTCACCCATGTTTCCTCAGGGCTCAAAAACGAACACCGGGGAGCTGTTTTTT.

Concerning this clone: The sample contains more than one DNA sequence encoding this CDR3. The V gene is TRBV3-1 (or the pseudogene TRBV3-2), the J gene TRBJ1-1; D perhaps matches TRBD1 (6 bases). The germline V and J ends were trimmed by 3 bases and 5 bases, with 10 bases remaining between them. The CDR3 length is 13 residues. Germline assignment: CDR1 LGHDT and CDR2 YNNKEL (reference sequence). CDR3 bases: TGTGCCAGCAGCCAGGATCAGGGGACTGAAGCTTTCTTT. It is translated as CASSQDQGTEAFF.

This rearrangement joins TRBV5-4 to TRBJ1-2; 8 nucleotides align to TRBD1. The germline gives CDR1 SGHNT, CDR2 YYREEE (reference sequence). V was clipped by 3 bases and J by 7 bases; unmatched bases: 11. This CDR3 spans 15 amino acids. CDR3 coding DNA: TGTGCCAGCAGCTCGCCGTCAGGGGGCCTGGGTGGCTACACCTTC. Translating gives CASSSPSGGLGGYTF.

The genes are TRBV5-4 and TRBJ1-1; 8 bases agree with TRBD1. The CDR3 is 16 amino acids. The germline V gene has CDR1 SGHNT and CDR2 YYREEE (reference sequence). The ends lost 4 bases at V and 0 bases at J; junction bases unmatched: 8. In DNA, the CDR3 is TGTGCCAGCAGCGGCCGGACAGGGAGAGTGAACACTGAAGCTTTCTTT. Residues: CASSGRTGRVNTEAFF.

V is TRBV14 and J is TRBJ2-1; 7 bases match TRBD2. V gave up 3 bases and J gave up 1 base; unmatched junction bases: 0. Germline V gene lookup returns CDR1 SGHDN and CDR2 FVKESK. The CDR3 runs 14 residues. The CDR3 DNA reads as TGTGCCAGCAGCCAGCGGGGGTCCTACAATGAGCAGTTCTTC. It specifies CASSQRGSYNEQFF.

V and J are TRBV19 and TRBJ1-5; 8 positions match TRBD1. This CDR3 has 16 residues. Germline loops: CDR1 LNHDA, CDR2 SQIVND (reference sequence). The ends lost 6 bases at V and 6 bases at J; junction bases unmatched: 13. CDR3 coding DNA: TGTGCCAGTAGGAAAATCGGACAGGGAGACGGTCAGCCCCAGCATTTT. Its translation is CASRKIGQGDGQPQHF.

The V call is TRBV7-2, the J call TRBJ1-5, with 10 positions matching TRBD1. The CDR3 length is 14 residues. Germline loops: CDR1 SGHTA, CDR2 FQGNSA. The J segment lost 9 bases and the V segment lost 1 base, leaving 3 bases of the junction unmatched. Here the CDR3 reads CASSLGTGGRPQHF. CDR3 DNA sequence: TGTGCCAGCAGCTTAGGGACAGGGGGAAGGCCCCAGCATTTT. Using reference TRBV7-2 and TRBJ1-5 for the parts outside the CDR3, the full variable domain is GAGVSQSPSNKVTEKGKDVELRCDPISGHTALYWYRQSLGQGLEFLIYFQGNSAPDKSGLPSDRFSAERTGGSVSTLTIQRTQQEDSAVYLCASSLGTGGRPQHFGDGTRLSIL.

This clone has just a few counts. The V and J genes are TRBV6-1 and TRBJ1-6; possible D gene TRBD1, 5 bases. Trimming took 3 bases from V and 8 from J, leaving 14 bases between them. The germline gives CDR1 MNHNS, CDR2 SASEGT. The CDR3 has 15 residues. CDR3 residues: CASSELYGGDSPLHF. CDR3 nucleotides: TGTGCCAGCAGTGAGCTGTATGGAGGGGATTCACCCCTCCACTTT.

V and J are TRBV19 and TRBJ1-1, with no clear D. CDR3 length: 14 residues. Trimming pared 1 base from V and 5 bases from J, leaving 11 bases between. Looked up from germline, CDR1 is LNHDA and CDR2 is SQIVND (reference sequence). CDR3 residues: CASSIVLGSTEAFF. CDR3 bases: TGTGCCAGTAGTATAGTGCTAGGGAGTACTGAAGCTTTCTTT.

The rearrangement uses TRBV6-5 and TRBJ2-7, with TRBD1 matching over 8 bases. The V gene's germline CDR1 is MNHEY and CDR2 SVGAGI. The trim removed 6 bases at V and 3 bases at J, leaving 4 bases unmatched. CDR3 length equals 13 residues. The CDR3 sequence is CASSPDRDYEQYF. The CDR3 DNA reads as TGTGCCAGCAGCCCGGACAGGGACTACGAGCAGTACTTC.

The genes are TRBV6-5 and TRBJ1-5, with 7 bases fitting TRBD1. CDR1 and CDR2 from the germline V gene are MNHEY and SVGAGI. This CDR3 contains 16 residues. J gave up 0 bases and V 4 bases, and 6 bases lay outside the gene matches. The CDR3 here is CASSLVTGYSNQPQHF. For the CDR3, the DNA is TGTGCCAGCAGTTTAGTGACAGGGTATAGCAATCAGCCCCAGCATTTT.

The chain employs TRBV24-1 and TRBJ2-1; 8 nucleotides align to TRBD2. With V trimmed by 2 bases and J by 3 bases, 2 bases remained unmatched. This CDR3 has 15 amino acids. Germline V gene lookup returns CDR1 KGHDR and CDR2 SFDVKD. CDR3 amino acids: CATSDSRGDYNEQFF. Written as DNA, the CDR3 is TGTGCCACCAGTGATTCGCGGGGGGACTACAATGAGCAGTTCTTC.